The 28 T cell receptor beta chains given below trace back to one sample, sequenced in a study of cytomegalovirus exposure and HLA in healthy donors (dated by TCRdb to between 2016 and 2019). Library preparation used the immunoSEQ multiplex PCR assay. The multiplex PCR relied on a mix of 60 forward primers for TCR Vbeta segments and 13 reverse primers for TCR Jbeta segments. Not all clones reach the TCRdb copy of this immuneACCESS table, which keeps in-frame sequences only. Checked studies attribute under half of the gap to unresolved V genes and leave the rest unexplained. The sample includes about 180,000 clones, with 76% observed a single time. The ten biggest clones cover around 1.5% of the sample. Specimen: PBMCs. The receptors here all came from a man aged 18 to 30 in good health and CMV-seronegative.

The chain recombines TRBV12-5 with TRBJ2-4, with no clear D. CDR3 length: 14 residues. Per germline, CDR1 LGHNT and CDR2 FRNRAP. The V gene lost 4 bases and the J gene lost 7 bases, with 14 bases spanning the gap. The CDR3 coding sequence is TGTGCTAGTGGTTCCCAAACGGGTTTCAACATTCAGTACTTC. It translates to CASGSQTGFNIQYF.

This sequence joins TRBV6-1 and TRBJ2-7; D is unresolved. V lost 4 bases and J lost 2, with 9 bases in between. This CDR3 comprises 13 residues. Germline V CDR1 and CDR2: MNHNS, SASEGT. CDR3 nucleotide sequence: TGTGCCAGCAGTGTTGTCAGGACCTACGAGCAGTACTTC. It is translated as CASSVVRTYEQYF.

The CDR3 DNA sequence: TGTGCCAGCGGACCGGGACTAGCGCAGTACAATGAGCAGTTCTTC. This sequence encodes CASGPGLAQYNEQFF. This rearrangement joins TRBV28 to TRBJ2-1; 10 bases agree with TRBD2. Germline values: CDR1 MDHEN, CDR2 SYDVKM. The CDR3 is made up of 15 amino acids. The ends lost 8 bases at V and 4 bases at J; junction bases unmatched: 8.

This clone was observed a handful of times. The chain employs TRBV28 and TRBJ2-7; 8 bases match TRBD2. CDR1 is MDHEN and CDR2 is SYDVKM in the germline V gene. The CDR3 sequence is 13 residues long. The V and J ends lost 8 bases and 5 bases, in that order; junction bases with no gene match: 8. The CDR3 here is CASRGGYINEQYF. In DNA, the CDR3 is TGTGCCAGCCGGGGGGGGTACATCAACGAGCAGTACTTC.

This sequence joins TRBV4-1 and TRBJ1-6, with D perhaps matching TRBD1 (5 bases). CDR1 MGHRA and CDR2 YSYEKL come from the germline V gene. V was cut by 3 bases and J by 6 bases, with 18 bases left in between. CDR3 length: 17 residues. CDR3: CASSHRVGGPINSPLHF. CDR3 coding DNA: TGCGCCAGCAGCCACCGGGTCGGGGGACCAATTAATTCACCCCTCCACTTT.

CDR3 nucleotides: TGTGCCAGCAGTTGGGCGGGCAACTATGGCTACACCTTC. It encodes CASSWAGNYGYTF. The chain carries TRBV27 and TRBJ1-2; the D is unclear. CDR1 is MNHEY, CDR2 SMNVEV, per germline (reference sequence). The CDR3 has 13 residues. V was pared by 4 bases and J by 2 bases, with 8 bases between.

This clone was seen only a few times. The chain carries TRBV2 and TRBJ2-7; 8 positions match TRBD1. Germline V lookup: CDR1 SNHLY, CDR2 FYNNEI. The CDR3 has 14 amino acids. V dropped 4 bases and J dropped 3; count of bases not matched to a gene: 5. CDR3 DNA sequence: TGTGCCAGCAGTGTAGACAGGGGAATCTACGAGCAGTACTTC. Translating gives CASSVDRGIYEQYF.

The genes are TRBV5-1 and TRBJ1-4, with 8 bases fitting TRBD1. CDR1 and CDR2 (germline): SGHRS, YFSETQ. This CDR3 comprises 14 residues. The trim removed 0 bases at V and 8 bases at J, leaving 3 bases unmatched. In DNA, the CDR3 is TGCGCCAGCAGCTTGGCCAGGGGGCACGAAAAACTGTTTTTT. As protein: CASSLARGHEKLFF.

This chain connects TRBV4-1 to TRBJ2-7, with 10 bases lining up with TRBD2. The CDR3 runs 18 residues. Germline-derived CDR1 and CDR2 are MGHRA and YSYEKL. V shed 0 bases and J 3 bases; nucleotides not matched to a gene: 11. Written as DNA, the CDR3 is TGCGCCAGCAGCCAAGAGGGGACGAGCCTAGCGGGAGTCTACGAGCAGTACTTC. Its protein is CASSQEGTSLAGVYEQYF.

V and J are TRBV27 and TRBJ2-7; 11 bases are shared with TRBD2. The junction had 0 bases not matched to a gene; V was cut back by 5 bases and J by 3 bases. CDR1 is MNHEY, CDR2 SMNVEV, per germline (reference sequence). This CDR3 spans 13 amino acids. DNA of the CDR3: TGTGCCAGCAGTCTAGCGGGAGGCTACGAGCAGTACTTC. Its protein is CASSLAGGYEQYF.

The chain combines TRBV4-1 with TRBJ1-4; the D gene is possibly TRBD1 (6 bases). Trimming removed 7 bases from V and 4 bases from J, with 13 bases in between. There are 14 residues in the CDR3. Germline V lookup: CDR1 MGHRA, CDR2 YSYEKL. CDR3 residues: CASNGQLNNEKLFF. In DNA, the CDR3 is TGCGCCAGCAACGGACAGCTAAATAATGAAAAACTGTTTTTT.

The chain carries TRBV19 and TRBJ2-1; D might be TRBD1 (6 bases). From germline, CDR1 is LNHDA and CDR2 SQIVND (reference sequence). The length of the CDR3 is 17 residues. The germline V and J ends were trimmed by 3 bases and 0 bases, with 15 bases remaining between them. CDR3 in amino acids: CASSIFTGSSSYNEQFF. The DNA for the CDR3 is TGTGCCAGTAGTATCTTCACAGGGTCCAGCTCCTACAATGAGCAGTTCTTC.

J is TRBJ1-4 and V is TRBV6-5, with TRBD1 matching 7 bases. CDR1 and CDR2 (germline): MNHEY, SVGAGI. The CDR3 consists of 14 residues. After removal of 6 bases from V and 2 bases from J, the junction contained 3 bases not matched to a gene. The CDR3 nucleotides are TGTGCCAGCAGCCCGACAGGGACTAATGAAAAACTGTTTTTT. Its protein is CASSPTGTNEKLFF.

The J gene is TRBJ2-1, the V gene TRBV6-5; TRBD1 might be the D (6 bases). In germline, CDR1 is MNHEY, CDR2 SVGAGI. The CDR3 has 13 residues. Trimming cost V 5 bases and J 9 bases, with 14 bases left between them. The CDR3 spells CASSQTGSSEQFF. Here the CDR3 DNA reads TGTGCCAGCAGTCAAACAGGGTCGAGTGAGCAGTTCTTC.

The V and J genes are TRBV7-3 and TRBJ2-5, with a weak D call TRBD1 (6 bases). The J call may not be correct, given that the DNA end is closer to TRBJ2-7. The CDR3 runs 14 residues. The germline V gene has CDR1 SGHTA and CDR2 FQGTGA. DNA for the CDR3: TGTGCCAGCAGCTTAGACAGGTGGACCTACGAGCAGTACTTC. Residues: CASSLDRWTYEQYF.

The chain combines TRBV6-1 with TRBJ1-5, with TRBD1 as a possible D gene (6 bases). The germline V and J ends were trimmed by 6 bases and 7 bases, with 16 bases remaining between them. The CDR3 runs to 14 residues. The germline V gene has CDR1 MNHNS and CDR2 SASEGT. CDR3 protein: CASRGAGGGQPQHF. In DNA form, the CDR3 reads TGTGCCAGCAGGGGGGCCGGGGGGGGACAGCCCCAGCATTTT.

The V gene is TRBV28, the J gene TRBJ1-5; no clear D gene. Trimming pared 4 bases from V and 4 bases from J, leaving 5 bases between. This CDR3 contains 12 residues. The germline gives CDR1 MDHEN, CDR2 SYDVKM. The CDR3 spells CASSYQNQPQHF. The CDR3 DNA is TGTGCCAGCAGTTATCAGAATCAGCCCCAGCATTTT.

This clone appeared once. In DNA form, the CDR3 reads TGTGCCTGGAGCCTACTGCCGCAGGGACTAGCTAGCGAGCAGTACTTC. Amino acids: CAWSLLPQGLASEQYF. The chain carries TRBV30 and TRBJ2-7; 9 nucleotides match TRBD2. Germline lookup yields CDR1 GTSNPN and CDR2 SVGIG (reference sequence). J was trimmed by 6 bases and V by 3 bases; bases with no gene match: 15. The CDR3 has 16 amino acids.

V usage is TRBV6-5 and J usage is TRBJ1-2; D call uncertain. The CDR3 length is 13 residues. Trimming shortened V by 5 bases and J by 2 bases, and 9 bases separated the two germline ends. CDR1 and CDR2 from the germline V gene are MNHEY and SVGAGI. The CDR3 nucleotides are TGTGCCAGCAGTGATCTACCGAACTATGGCTACACCTTC. It translates to CASSDLPNYGYTF.

CDR3 protein: CASSLSGDTQETQYF. DNA for the CDR3: TGTGCCAGCAGCTTAAGCGGGGACACTCAAGAGACCCAGTACTTC. The V and J genes are TRBV7-2 and TRBJ2-5; tentatively, D is TRBD2 (7 bases). With 2 bases removed from V and 2 bases from J, the gap between germline ends came to 12 bases. The CDR3 runs to 15 residues. Germline V gene data show CDR1 as SGHTA and CDR2 as FQGNSA.

V is TRBV6-1 and J is TRBJ1-1; D remains unclear. The CDR3 loop spans 14 amino acids. The V gene's germline CDR1 is MNHNS and CDR2 SASEGT. The V and J ends lost 6 bases and 1 base respectively, with 12 bases between them. CDR3 coding DNA: TGTGCCAGCAGACCGGGTCGGCGGAACACTGAAGCTTTCTTT. The encoded protein is CASRPGRRNTEAFF.

The chain has TRBV5-4 and TRBJ2-3; 9 nucleotides align to TRBD1. The germline gives CDR1 SGHNT, CDR2 YYREEE (reference sequence). The CDR3 has 15 residues. V gave up 3 bases and J gave up 5 bases; unmatched junction bases: 7. In DNA form, the CDR3 reads TGTGCCAGCAGCTGGGGACAGGGCATCGGAGATACGCAGTATTTT. Translating it yields CASSWGQGIGDTQYF.

The chain has TRBV6-1 and TRBJ2-5; the D gene is possibly TRBD1 (5 bases). Germline V lookup: CDR1 MNHNS, CDR2 SASEGT. Trimming cost V 4 bases and J 2 bases, with 11 bases left between them. The CDR3 has 14 amino acids. The CDR3 nucleotides are TGTGCCAGCAGTGGTGCAGGGCAGCAAGAGACCCAGTACTTC. Translating gives CASSGAGQQETQYF.

This chain joins TRBV20-1 and TRBJ2-2, with a possible D match to TRBD2 (5 bases). Between the trimmed V and J ends, which lost 6 bases and 10 bases, there was a span of 12 bases. CDR1 and CDR2 (germline): DFQATT, SNEGSKA (reference sequence). The CDR3 totals 11 residues. CDR3 DNA sequence: TGCAGTGCCCAGCTAGCTTTGGAGCTGTTTTTT. As protein: CSAQLALELFF.

This chain joins TRBV30 and TRBJ1-2; 7 positions match TRBD1. Germline-derived CDR1 and CDR2 are GTSNPN and SVGIG (reference sequence). The CDR3 runs 13 residues. The trim removed 6 bases at V and 7 bases at J, leaving 11 bases unmatched. The CDR3 sequence: CACPTGAGSGYTF. In DNA, the CDR3 is TGTGCCTGCCCTACAGGGGCAGGGAGTGGCTACACCTTC.

The chain uses TRBV7-2 and TRBJ2-7; D is possibly TRBD2 (6 bases). Germline lookup yields CDR1 SGHTA and CDR2 FQGNSA. The CDR3 covers 13 residues. The V end lost 8 bases, the J end lost 4 bases, and 15 bases lay between the germline ends. CDR3 region: CASGTTRLYEQYF. The CDR3 coding sequence is TGTGCCAGCGGCACGACTAGACTGTACGAGCAGTACTTC.

This clone has a handful of counts. The chain links TRBV29-1 to TRBJ2-7; TRBD1 is a possible D gene (5 bases). The germline V gene encodes CDR1 SQVTM and CDR2 ANQGSEA. This CDR3 contains 14 residues. V gave up 3 bases and J gave up 0 bases, with 12 bases separating them. CDR3 nucleotide sequence: TGCAGCGTTGATAGGGGTCCCCCCTCCTACGAGCAGTACTTC. Translation gives CSVDRGPPSYEQYF.

The V gene is TRBV5-8, the J gene TRBJ2-5; D is possibly TRBD1 (5 bases). Looked up from germline, CDR1 is SGHTS and CDR2 is YDEGEE. With 5 bases removed from V and 4 bases from J, the gap between germline ends came to 6 bases. The CDR3 spans 11 residues. Here the CDR3 reads CASRDRETQYF. The CDR3 DNA is TGTGCCAGCAGAGACAGAGAGACCCAGTACTTC.